These 15 T cell receptor beta chains came from one sample sequenced in a study of T cell responses to AZD1222 COVID-19 vaccine. This table comes from immunoSEQ multiplex PCR, and its TCRdb copy is limited to in-frame clones, with some not included. The sample lists 90,000 to 110,000 clones, 85% to 90% occurring once. Sequences were derived from peripheral blood, sampled on day 0 of AZD1222 vaccination. Source of these receptors: an adult in good health.

This rearrangement joins TRBV4-1 to TRBJ2-1; no definite D call. The CDR3 runs to 13 residues. The ends were cut back, 4 bases at V and 3 bases at J, with 7 bases in the middle. Germline CDR1 and CDR2: MGHRA and YSYEKL. In DNA form, the CDR3 reads TGCGCCAGCAGCCGGGCCCTCTACAATGAGCAGTTCTTC. Translation gives CASSRALYNEQFF.

This chain uses TRBV29-1 with TRBJ2-1; 8 bases agree with TRBD1. Germline V CDR1 and CDR2: SQVTM, ANQGSEA. The CDR3 sequence is 11 residues long. The junction had 3 bases not matched to a gene; V was cut back by 7 bases and J by 7 bases. CDR3 amino acids: CSGNRGNEQFF. CDR3 nucleotides: TGCAGCGGGAACAGGGGGAATGAGCAGTTCTTC.

This chain links TRBV5-5 with TRBJ1-2, with D unresolved. The V gene lost 1 base and the J gene lost 8 bases, with 9 bases spanning the gap. This CDR3 spans 12 amino acids. Germline CDR1 is SGHKS and CDR2 is YYEKEE (reference sequence). The CDR3 DNA is TGTGCCAGCAGCTTGCAGACGGACGGCTACACCTTC. This codes for CASSLQTDGYTF.

The table lists this clone with a count of one. The chain carries TRBV10-1 and TRBJ2-5; D is perhaps TRBD1 or TRBD2 (5 bases each). Looked up from germline, CDR1 is WNHNN and CDR2 is SYGVQD (reference sequence). Trimming took 11 bases from V and 0 from J, leaving 13 bases between them. The CDR3 is 13 amino acids. This CDR3 is CASSGSDQETQYF. The DNA for the CDR3 is TGCGCCTCCTCAGGGAGCGACCAAGAGACCCAGTACTTC.

The V and J genes are TRBV5-1 and TRBJ1-1, with a tentative D call TRBD1 (6 bases). The germline V and J ends were trimmed by 7 bases and 4 bases, with 14 bases remaining between them. Germline V CDR1 and CDR2: SGHRS, YFSETQ. The CDR3 length is 13 residues. The CDR3 spells CASGPRGVTEAFF. CDR3 nucleotide sequence: TGCGCCAGCGGACCCAGGGGAGTCACTGAAGCTTTCTTT. Supplemented by reference TRBV5-1 and TRBJ1-1, the full variable domain reads KAGVTQTPRYLIKTRGQQVTLSCSPISGHRSVSWYQQTPGQGLQFLFEYFSETQRNKGNFPGRFSGRQFSNSRSEMNVSTLELGDSALYLCASGPRGVTEAFFGQGTRLTVV.

The chain joins TRBV5-4 to TRBJ1-2; 7 nucleotides agree with TRBD1. The germline V gene encodes CDR1 SGHNT and CDR2 YYREEE (reference sequence). V gave up 4 bases and J gave up 4 bases; unmatched junction bases: 4. The CDR3 has 13 residues. CDR3 sequence: CASSQQGTYGYTF. DNA of the CDR3: TGTGCCAGCAGCCAACAGGGGACCTATGGCTACACCTTC.

As concerns this clone: A junction end diverges from the germline sequence, so it may reflect a read error. The CDR3 sequence is CASSLGDREGQSQHF. As DNA, the CDR3 is TGTGCCAGCAGTTTAGGGGACAGGGAAGGTCAGTCCCAGCATTTT. The chain uses TRBV28 and TRBJ1-5, with 9 bases identical to TRBD1. This CDR3 has 15 amino acids. Germline-derived CDR1 and CDR2 are MDHEN and SYDVKM.

The chain recombines TRBV19 with TRBJ1-1; 10 bases are a match to TRBD1. This CDR3 has 14 amino acids. With 4 bases clipped from V and 4 bases from J, the junction kept 3 bases outside the gene matches. Germline values: CDR1 LNHDA, CDR2 SQIVND (reference sequence). The CDR3 DNA follows: TGTGCCAGTAGTACGGGACAGGGGAGCACTGAAGCTTTCTTT. Its translation: CASSTGQGSTEAFF.

The V and J genes are TRBV5-1 and TRBJ2-7, with D possibly matching TRBD1 (6 bases). The CDR3 consists of 13 residues. Trimming left V 4 bases short and J 3 bases short, with 11 bases between. Germline V gene sequence: CDR1 SGHRS, CDR2 YFSETQ. CDR3 DNA: TGCGCCAGCAGCGTACAGGGTGACTACGAGCAGTACTTC. Its translation: CASSVQGDYEQYF.

This rearrangement joins TRBV19 to TRBJ1-5; the D gene is possibly TRBD1 (5 bases). Germline values: CDR1 LNHDA, CDR2 SQIVND (reference sequence). Trimming removed 5 bases from V and 1 base from J, with 6 bases in between. CDR3 length equals 13 residues. The CDR3 region is CASSWTSNQPQHF. Here the CDR3 DNA reads TGTGCCAGTAGTTGGACAAGCAATCAGCCCCAGCATTTT.

V gene TRBV27 combines with J gene TRBJ1-2; D gene ambiguous. CDR1 is MNHEY, CDR2 SMNVEV, per germline (reference sequence). V lost 8 bases to trimming and J lost 0 bases, with 10 bases between them. This CDR3 has 13 amino acids. This chain's CDR3 is CASLGASNYGYTF. The DNA of the CDR3 is TGTGCCAGCCTAGGAGCTTCTAACTATGGCTACACCTTC.

This chain connects TRBV30 to TRBJ1-5; the D gene is possibly TRBD1 (6 bases). The ends were cut back, 5 bases at V and 0 bases at J, with 8 bases in the middle. Germline CDR1 and CDR2: GTSNPN and SVGIG (reference sequence). This CDR3 has 13 amino acids. This chain's CDR3 is CAWGQSSNQPQHF. The DNA for the CDR3 is TGTGCCTGGGGACAGTCTAGCAATCAGCCCCAGCATTTT.

The rearrangement uses TRBV2 and TRBJ2-3, with 7 bases identical to TRBD1. The CDR3 is 12 amino acids. Germline loops: CDR1 SNHLY, CDR2 FYNNEI. The V segment lost 9 bases and the J segment 6 bases; nucleotides outside the gene matches: 6. The CDR3: CASREGADTQYF. CDR3 DNA: TGTGCCAGTAGAGAGGGGGCGGATACGCAGTATTTT.

DNA of the CDR3: TGTGCCAGCAGTGAATTTGGGGGCCGGGGAGATACGCAGTATTTT. Translation gives CASSEFGGRGDTQYF. The chain has TRBV6-1 and TRBJ2-3; possibly TRBD1 for D (6 bases). Germline CDR1 MNHNS, CDR2 SASEGT. The CDR3 contains 15 residues. V was shortened by 2 bases and J by 5 bases, with 14 bases between the two germline ends.

The chain has TRBV7-3 and TRBJ1-3; weak D call: TRBD1 (5 bases). The germline V gene encodes CDR1 SGHTA and CDR2 FQGTGA. The V gene lost 6 bases and the J gene lost 4 bases, with 10 bases spanning the gap. The CDR3 loop spans 13 amino acids. The CDR3 loop reads CASRNEGGNTIYF. The CDR3 nucleotides read TGTGCCAGCAGGAACGAGGGGGGAAACACCATATATTTT.